The entry that follows covers one TCR beta chain sequence. V was trimmed by 8 bases and J by 4 bases, leaving 11 bases between them. In germline, CDR1 is SNHLY, CDR2 FYNNEI. This CDR3 is 13 amino acids long. The data originate from a study of glioma-infiltrating T cells after dendritic cell vaccination. Primers: 60 V beta forward and 13 J beta reverse. Clones were sequenced by immunoSEQ multiplex PCR, and TCRdb holds only the in-frame ones, with some missing. Of around 87,000 clones listed, 80% to 85% are singletons. Time point noted: after dendritic cell vaccination, including at tumor progression/relapse. Selection required adequate fresh-frozen tumor tissue plus more than two years' survival data.

This TCR was recovered from a human donor with glioblastoma. Source: blood, taken after dendritic cell vaccination. V usage is TRBV2 and J usage is TRBJ1-4; TRBD1 is a possible D gene (5 bases). The CDR3 DNA follows: TGTGCCAGCTTGACAGATCTTAATGAAAAACTGTTTTTT. As protein: CASLTDLNEKLFF.